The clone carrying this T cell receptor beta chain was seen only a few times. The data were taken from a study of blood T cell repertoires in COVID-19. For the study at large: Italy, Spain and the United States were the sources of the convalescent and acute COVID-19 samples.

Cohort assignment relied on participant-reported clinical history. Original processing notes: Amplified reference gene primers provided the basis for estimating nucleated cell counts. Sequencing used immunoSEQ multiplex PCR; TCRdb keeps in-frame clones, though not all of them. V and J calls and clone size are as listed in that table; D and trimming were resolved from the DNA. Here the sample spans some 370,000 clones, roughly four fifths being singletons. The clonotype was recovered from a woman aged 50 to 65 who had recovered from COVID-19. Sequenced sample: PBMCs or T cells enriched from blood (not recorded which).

CDR3 in DNA: TGTGCCAGCAGTTACGGGGCCCGAGGCTACACCTTC. As protein: CASSYGARGYTF. This chain joins TRBV6-5 and TRBJ1-2; tentative D call: TRBD1 (5 bases). Trimming took 2 bases from V and 8 from J, leaving 9 bases between them. Looked up from germline, CDR1 is MNHEY and CDR2 is SVGAGI. The CDR3 length is 12 residues.